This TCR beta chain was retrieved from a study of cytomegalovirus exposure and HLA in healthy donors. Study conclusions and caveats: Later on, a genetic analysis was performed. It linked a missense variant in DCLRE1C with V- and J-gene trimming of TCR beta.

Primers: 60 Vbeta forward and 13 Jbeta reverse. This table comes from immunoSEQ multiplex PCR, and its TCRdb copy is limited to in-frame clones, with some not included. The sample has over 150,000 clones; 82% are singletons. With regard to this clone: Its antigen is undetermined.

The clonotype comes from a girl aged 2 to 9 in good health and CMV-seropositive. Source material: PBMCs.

The CDR3 region is CASSPSGGRHEQYF. Here the CDR3 DNA reads TGTGCCAGCAGCCCGAGCGGGGGGAGGCACGAGCAGTACTTC. The chain has TRBV7-3 and TRBJ2-7, with 9 bases fitting TRBD2. CDR3 length equals 14 residues. The germline V gene encodes CDR1 SGHTA and CDR2 FQGTGA. The trim removed 5 bases at V and 5 bases at J, leaving 7 bases unmatched. The full variable domain, its missing parts supplied by reference TRBV7-3 and TRBJ2-7, is GAGVSQTPSNKVTEKGKYVELRCDPISGHTALYWYRQSLGQGPEFLIYFQGTGAADDSGLPNDRFFAVRPEGSVSTLKIQRTERGDSAVYLCASSPSGGRHEQYFGPGTRLTVT.